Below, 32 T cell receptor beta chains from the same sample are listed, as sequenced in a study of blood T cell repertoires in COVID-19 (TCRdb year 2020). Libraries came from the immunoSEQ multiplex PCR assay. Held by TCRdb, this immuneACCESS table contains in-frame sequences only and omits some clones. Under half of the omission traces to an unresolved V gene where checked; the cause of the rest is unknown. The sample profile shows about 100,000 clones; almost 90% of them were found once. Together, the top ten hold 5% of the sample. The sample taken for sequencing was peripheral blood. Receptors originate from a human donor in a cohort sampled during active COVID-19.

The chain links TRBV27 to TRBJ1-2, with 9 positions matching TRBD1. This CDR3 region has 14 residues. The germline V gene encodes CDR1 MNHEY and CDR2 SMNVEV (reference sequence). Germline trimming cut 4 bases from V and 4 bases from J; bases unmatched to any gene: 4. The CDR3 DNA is TGTGCCAGCAGTTCAAGACAGGGGGTCTATGGCTACACCTTC. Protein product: CASSSRQGVYGYTF.

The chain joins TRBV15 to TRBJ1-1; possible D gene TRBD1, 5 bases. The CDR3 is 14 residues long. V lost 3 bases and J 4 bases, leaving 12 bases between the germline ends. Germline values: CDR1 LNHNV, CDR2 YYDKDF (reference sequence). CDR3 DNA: TGTGCCACCAGCAGGCCTAGCGGGACCACTGAAGCTTTCTTT. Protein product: CATSRPSGTTEAFF.

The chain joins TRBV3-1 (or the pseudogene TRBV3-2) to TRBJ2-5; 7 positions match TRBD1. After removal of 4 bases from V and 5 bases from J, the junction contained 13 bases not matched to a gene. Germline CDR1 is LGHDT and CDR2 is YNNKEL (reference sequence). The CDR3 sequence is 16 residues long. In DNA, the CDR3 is TGTGCCAGCAGCCCCCTTGACAGGGCGGAGATGGAGACCCAGTACTTC. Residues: CASSPLDRAEMETQYF.

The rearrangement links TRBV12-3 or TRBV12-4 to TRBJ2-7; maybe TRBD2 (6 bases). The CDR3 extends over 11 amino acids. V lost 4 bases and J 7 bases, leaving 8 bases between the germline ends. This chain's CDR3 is CASSSRGEQYF. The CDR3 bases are TGTGCCAGCAGTTCCCGGGGGGAGCAGTACTTC.

The CDR3 nucleotides read TGTGCCAGCAGCTTAGGGACAGGGTGGAAGGATACGCAGTATTTT. Encoded protein: CASSLGTGWKDTQYF. The genes are TRBV5-8 and TRBJ2-3, with 9 bases lining up with TRBD1. J was trimmed by 6 bases and V by 2 bases; bases with no gene match: 7. Germline V CDR1 and CDR2: SGHTS, YDEGEE. The CDR3 runs to 15 residues.

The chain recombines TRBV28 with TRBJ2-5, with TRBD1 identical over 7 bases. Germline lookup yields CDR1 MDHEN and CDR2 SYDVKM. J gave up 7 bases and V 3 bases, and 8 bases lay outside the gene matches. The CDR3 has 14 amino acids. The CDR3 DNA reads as TGTGCCAGCAGTTTGCCCCGACAGGGAGCGACCCAGTACTTC. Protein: CASSLPRQGATQYF.

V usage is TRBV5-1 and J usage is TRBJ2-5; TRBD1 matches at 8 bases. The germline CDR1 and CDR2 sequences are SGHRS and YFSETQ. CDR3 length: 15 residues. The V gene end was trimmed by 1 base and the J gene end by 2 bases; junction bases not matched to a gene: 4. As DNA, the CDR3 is TGCGCCAGCAGCTTGTGGGACAGGAAGCAAGAGACCCAGTACTTC. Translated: CASSLWDRKQETQYF.

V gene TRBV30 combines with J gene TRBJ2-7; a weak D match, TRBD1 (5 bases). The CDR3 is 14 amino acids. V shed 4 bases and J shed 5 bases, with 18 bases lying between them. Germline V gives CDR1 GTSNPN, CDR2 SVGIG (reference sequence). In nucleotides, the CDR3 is TGTGCCTGGATATCAGGGTCTAAGTTCGACGAGCAGTACTTC. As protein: CAWISGSKFDEQYF.

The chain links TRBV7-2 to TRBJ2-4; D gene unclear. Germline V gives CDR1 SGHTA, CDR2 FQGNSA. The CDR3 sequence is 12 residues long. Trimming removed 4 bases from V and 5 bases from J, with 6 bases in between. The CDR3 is CASSSIQNIQYF. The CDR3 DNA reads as TGTGCCAGCAGCTCAATCCAAAACATTCAGTACTTC.

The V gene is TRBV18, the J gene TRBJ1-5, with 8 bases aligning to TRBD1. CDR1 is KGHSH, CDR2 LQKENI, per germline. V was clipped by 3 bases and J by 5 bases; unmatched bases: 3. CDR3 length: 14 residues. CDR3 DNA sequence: TGTGCCAGCTCACCTACAGGGGGTGATCAGCCCCAGCATTTT. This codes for CASSPTGGDQPQHF.

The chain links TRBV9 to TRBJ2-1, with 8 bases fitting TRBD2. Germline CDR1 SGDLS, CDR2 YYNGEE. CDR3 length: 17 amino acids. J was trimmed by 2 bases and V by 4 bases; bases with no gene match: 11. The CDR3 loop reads CASSFRGSGSAYNEQFF. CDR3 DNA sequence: TGTGCCAGCAGCTTCCGGGGGAGCGGGAGCGCCTACAATGAGCAGTTCTTC.

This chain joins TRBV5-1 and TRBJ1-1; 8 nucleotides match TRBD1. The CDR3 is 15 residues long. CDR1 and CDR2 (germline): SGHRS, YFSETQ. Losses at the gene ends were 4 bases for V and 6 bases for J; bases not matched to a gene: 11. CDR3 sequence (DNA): TGCGCCAGCAGCCCCGGGACAGGCGTTTATTCTGAAGCTTTCTTT. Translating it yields CASSPGTGVYSEAFF. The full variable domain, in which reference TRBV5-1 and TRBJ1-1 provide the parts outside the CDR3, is KAGVTQTPRYLIKTRGQQVTLSCSPISGHRSVSWYQQTPGQGLQFLFEYFSETQRNKGNFPGRFSGRQFSNSRSEMNVSTLELGDSALYLCASSPGTGVYSEAFFGQGTRLTVV.

In nucleotides, the CDR3 is TGCGCCAGCAGAGGGACAGGGCGGCTCGGGGAGCTGTTTTTT. Its protein product is CASRGTGRLGELFF. The chain employs TRBV5-1 and TRBJ2-2; TRBD1 matches at 9 bases. This CDR3 region has 14 residues. Germline V gene lookup returns CDR1 SGHRS and CDR2 YFSETQ. V was clipped by 5 bases and J by 7 bases; unmatched bases: 6.

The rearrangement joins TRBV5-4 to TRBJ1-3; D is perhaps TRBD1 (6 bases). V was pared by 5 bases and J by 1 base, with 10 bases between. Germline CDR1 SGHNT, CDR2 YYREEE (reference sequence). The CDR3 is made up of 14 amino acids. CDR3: CASSLQGSGNTIYF. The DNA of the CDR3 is TGTGCCAGCAGTTTACAGGGATCTGGAAACACCATATATTTT.

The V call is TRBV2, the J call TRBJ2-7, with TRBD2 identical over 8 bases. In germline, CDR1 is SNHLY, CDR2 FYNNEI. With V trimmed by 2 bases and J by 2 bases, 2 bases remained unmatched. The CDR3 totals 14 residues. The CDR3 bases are TGTGCCAGCAGTGAACAAGCGGGAGCCTACGAGCAGTACTTC. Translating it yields CASSEQAGAYEQYF.

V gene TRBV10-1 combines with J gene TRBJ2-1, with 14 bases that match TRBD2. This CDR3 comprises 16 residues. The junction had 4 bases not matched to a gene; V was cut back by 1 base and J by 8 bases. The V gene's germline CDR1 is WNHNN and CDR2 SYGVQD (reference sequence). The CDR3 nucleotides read TGCGCCAGCAGTGAGTGGGGACTAGCGGGAGTTTATGAGCAGTTCTTC. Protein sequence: CASSEWGLAGVYEQFF.

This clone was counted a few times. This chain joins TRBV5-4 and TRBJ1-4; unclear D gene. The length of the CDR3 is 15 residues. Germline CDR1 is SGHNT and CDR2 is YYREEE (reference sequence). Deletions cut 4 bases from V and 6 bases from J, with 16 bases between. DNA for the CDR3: TGTGCCAGCAGCCTGCAAAATTTGGGCGATGAAAAACTGTTTTTT. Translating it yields CASSLQNLGDEKLFF.

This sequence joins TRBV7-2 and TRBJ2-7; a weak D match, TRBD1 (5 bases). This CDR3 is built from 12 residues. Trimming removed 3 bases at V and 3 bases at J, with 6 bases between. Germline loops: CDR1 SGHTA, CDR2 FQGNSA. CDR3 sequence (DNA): TGTGCCAGCAGCTTTGACAGCTACGAGCAGTACTTC. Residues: CASSFDSYEQYF.

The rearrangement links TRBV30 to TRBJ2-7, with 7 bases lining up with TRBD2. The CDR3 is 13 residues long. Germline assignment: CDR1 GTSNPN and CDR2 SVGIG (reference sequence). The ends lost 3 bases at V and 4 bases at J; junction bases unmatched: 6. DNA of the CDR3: TGTGCCTGGAGCTACCCAGCGGGGTACGAGCAGTACTTC. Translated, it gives CAWSYPAGYEQYF.

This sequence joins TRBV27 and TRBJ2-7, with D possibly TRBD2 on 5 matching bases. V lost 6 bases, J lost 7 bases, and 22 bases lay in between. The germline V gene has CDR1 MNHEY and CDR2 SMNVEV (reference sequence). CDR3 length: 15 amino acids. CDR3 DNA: TGTGCCAGCAGAAGAAGCATATGGAGGCAAGGGGAGCAGTACTTC. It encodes CASRRSIWRQGEQYF.

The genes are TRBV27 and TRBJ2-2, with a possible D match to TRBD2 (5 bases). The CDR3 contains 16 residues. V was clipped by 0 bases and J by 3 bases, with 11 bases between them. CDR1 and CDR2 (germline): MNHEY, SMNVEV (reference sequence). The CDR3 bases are TGTGCCAGCAGTTTATCGGTGACTACGTACACCGGGGAGCTGTTTTTT. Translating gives CASSLSVTTYTGELFF.

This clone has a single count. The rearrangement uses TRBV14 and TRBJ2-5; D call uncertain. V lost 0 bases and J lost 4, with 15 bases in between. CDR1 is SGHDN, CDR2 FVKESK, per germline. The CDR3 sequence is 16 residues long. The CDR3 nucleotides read TGTGCCAGCAGCCAAGATCAAATAGGAGTAGGAGAGACCCAGTACTTC. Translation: CASSQDQIGVGETQYF.

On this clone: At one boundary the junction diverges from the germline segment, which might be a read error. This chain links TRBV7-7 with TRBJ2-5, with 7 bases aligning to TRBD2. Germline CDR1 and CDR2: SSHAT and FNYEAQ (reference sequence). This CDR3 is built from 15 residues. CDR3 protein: CASSFQRGSQETQYF. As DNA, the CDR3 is TGTGCTAGCAGCTTTCAGCGGGGCAGCCAAGAGACCCAGTACTTC. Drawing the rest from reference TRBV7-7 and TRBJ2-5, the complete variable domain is GAGVSQSPRYKVTKRGQDVTLRCDPISSHATLYWYQQALGQGPEFLTYFNYEAQPDKSGLPSDRFSAERPEGSISTLTIQRTEQRDSAMYRCASSFQRGSQETQYFGPGTRLLVL.

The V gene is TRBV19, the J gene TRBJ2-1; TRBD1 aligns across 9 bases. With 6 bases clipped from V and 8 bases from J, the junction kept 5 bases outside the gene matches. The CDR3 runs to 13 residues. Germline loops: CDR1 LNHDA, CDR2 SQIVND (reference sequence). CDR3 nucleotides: TGTGCCAGTAGATCCACAGGGGGCCATGAGCAGTTCTTC. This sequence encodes CASRSTGGHEQFF.

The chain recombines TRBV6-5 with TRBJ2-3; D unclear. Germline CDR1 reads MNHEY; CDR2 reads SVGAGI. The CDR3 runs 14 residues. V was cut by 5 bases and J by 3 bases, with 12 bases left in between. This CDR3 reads CASSRSGRTDTQYF. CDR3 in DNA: TGTGCCAGCAGTAGGTCAGGCCGTACAGATACGCAGTATTTT.

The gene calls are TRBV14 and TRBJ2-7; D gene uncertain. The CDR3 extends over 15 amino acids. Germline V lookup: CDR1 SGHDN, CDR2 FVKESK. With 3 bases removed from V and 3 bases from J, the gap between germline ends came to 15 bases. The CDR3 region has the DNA TGTGCCAGCAGCCAGTCGACCCAGGAAATCTACGAGCAGTACTTC. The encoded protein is CASSQSTQEIYEQYF.

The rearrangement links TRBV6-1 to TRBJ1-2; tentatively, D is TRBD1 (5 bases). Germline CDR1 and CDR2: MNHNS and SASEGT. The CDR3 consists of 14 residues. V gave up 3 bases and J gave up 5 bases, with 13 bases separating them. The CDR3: CASSETALAYGYTF. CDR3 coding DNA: TGTGCCAGCAGTGAGACAGCCTTAGCTTATGGCTACACCTTC.

CDR3 coding DNA: TGTGCCAGCAGCCTAAGCCCCTCTGGGGCCAACGTCCTGACTTTC. It is translated as CASSLSPSGANVLTF. V is TRBV7-9 and J is TRBJ2-6; no definite D call. The CDR3 has 15 amino acids. From germline, CDR1 is SEHNR and CDR2 FQNEAQ (reference sequence). Deletions cut 5 bases from V and 0 bases from J, with 8 bases between.

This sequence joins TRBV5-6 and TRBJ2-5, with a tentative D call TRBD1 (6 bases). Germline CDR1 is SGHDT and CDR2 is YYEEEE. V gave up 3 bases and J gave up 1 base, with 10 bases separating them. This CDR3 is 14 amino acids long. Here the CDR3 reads CASSSGHPQETQYF. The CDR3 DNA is TGTGCCAGCAGCTCGGGACATCCCCAAGAGACCCAGTACTTC.

The CDR3 DNA follows: TGTGCCAGCGGCGGGAGAGGCACCGGGGAGCTGTTTTTT. Encoded protein: CASGGRGTGELFF. V and J are TRBV12-3 or TRBV12-4 and TRBJ2-2; 7 positions agree with TRBD2. CDR3 length: 13 residues. Germline trimming cut 8 bases from V and 4 bases from J; bases unmatched to any gene: 4.

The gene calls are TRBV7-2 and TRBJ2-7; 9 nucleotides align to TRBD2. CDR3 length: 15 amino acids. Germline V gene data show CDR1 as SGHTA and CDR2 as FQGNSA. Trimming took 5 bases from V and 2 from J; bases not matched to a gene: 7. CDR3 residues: CASSHQRGVPYEQYF. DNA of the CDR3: TGTGCCAGCAGCCACCAGCGGGGGGTCCCCTACGAGCAGTACTTC.

The CDR3 DNA reads TGTGCCAGCAGCTTAGTTTTAGCGGGATCGAACACCGGGGAGCTGTTTTTT. Its translation: CASSLVLAGSNTGELFF. This chain joins TRBV7-8 and TRBJ2-2, with TRBD2 matching over 8 bases. Germline V gene lookup returns CDR1 SGHVS and CDR2 FQNEAQ. The length of the CDR3 is 17 residues. The V gene end was trimmed by 1 base and the J gene end by 0 bases; junction bases not matched to a gene: 4.